This T cell receptor (beta chain) was identified during a study of cytotoxic CD8 clonotypes in ibrutinib-treated CLL (dated by TCRdb to about 2021). Study-level background: In this cohort, some 16 patients were treatment-naive and 11 to 12 were relapsed/refractory, while around 18 had unmutated IGHV. On average, each sample had approximately 250,000 productive templates and more than 75,000 productive rearrangements. Responses were partial in roughly 25 patients and complete in 2; after median about 68 months follow-up, about 14 stayed in remission and some twelve progressed. Cryopreserved peripheral blood mononuclear cells were obtained prior to treatment, at the time of response, and at either disease progression or sustained remission. Every remission and progressive disease sample was obtained while ibrutinib was still being received by the patients. Of the approximately 86 people in the trial, about 25 had longitudinal samples available. The response samples were drawn at a median of roughly eleven months into treatment, with a range of roughly 6 to 40 months. Results and caveats for the whole study, not just this receptor: Baseline clonality exceeded that of age-matched healthy donors and correlated strongly with circulating CD8+ T-cell counts. Sustained-remission and progressing patients did not have matched sampling times, and lymph node repertoires were not examined. Public clonotypes were rare and either shrank or stayed stable during treatment, and the rise in clonality at ibrutinib response reflected expansion of private clonotypes. Clonality increased at ibrutinib response, stayed stable in sustained remission, and fell back toward baseline at progression.

The germline V gene encodes CDR1 LNHDA and CDR2 SQIVND (reference sequence). The CDR3 spans 13 residues, from the cysteine through the phenylalanine. The retained sequence is limited to the CDR3, 39 bases, with the frame set at the first base. V loses 10 bases of germline sequence and J loses 10 bases, and the interval between the two ends is 19 bases. Approximately 2 micrograms of genomic DNA were extracted from cryopreserved PBMCs for TCR beta library preparation. Longitudinal blood samples from CLL patients on ibrutinib monotherapy were analyzed using high-throughput TCR beta sequencing. The patients took part in an open-label, single-center phase 2 trial of ibrutinib monotherapy. The goal of deep resolution MiSeq sequencing was a depth between 1 in 1 million and 1 in 200,000 T cells, and coverage averaged 10x per clonotype. The immunoSEQ hsTCRB Kit was used to generate the TCR beta libraries. In the source study's methods: Data were analyzed with ImmunoSEQ Data Assistant and ImmunoSEQ Analyzer, with V, D and J genes assigned per IMGT definitions. Clonality, which ranges from 0 to 1, was calculated as one minus the normalized Shannon entropy of productive rearrangement frequencies. Only overrepresented clonotypes making up at least 0.05% of each patient's repertoire were included in the public clonotype analysis. Repertoires from some twelve age-matched healthy donors in immuneACCESS were used as clonality controls. TCRdb took over this immuneACCESS table, retaining in-frame rearrangements with V and J assigned. Such tables are incomplete; in checked studies, under half of the missing clones stem from an unresolved V gene, and the remainder is unexplained. Clonal size and the V and J genes are those of that table, whereas D and trimming came from the DNA. This sample lists 300,000 to 400,000 clones; about 61% were detected once. The ten largest clonotypes hold roughly 6.7% of the sample.

Concerning this clone itself: No cognate antigen has been identified for it. No base quality values were provided; no much bigger clone lies one nucleotide off.

The sequence links TRBV19 to TRBJ1-4, and perhaps TRBD1 as D gene, on 5 matching bases. The sequencing here drew on PBMCs, taken after 36 months of ibrutinib treatment. This sequence originates from a human donor with chronic lymphocytic leukemia. CDR3 protein: CATASGGYGKLFF. The nucleotide sequence reads TGTGCCACCGCCTCGGGGGGTTACGGAAAACTGTTTTTT.